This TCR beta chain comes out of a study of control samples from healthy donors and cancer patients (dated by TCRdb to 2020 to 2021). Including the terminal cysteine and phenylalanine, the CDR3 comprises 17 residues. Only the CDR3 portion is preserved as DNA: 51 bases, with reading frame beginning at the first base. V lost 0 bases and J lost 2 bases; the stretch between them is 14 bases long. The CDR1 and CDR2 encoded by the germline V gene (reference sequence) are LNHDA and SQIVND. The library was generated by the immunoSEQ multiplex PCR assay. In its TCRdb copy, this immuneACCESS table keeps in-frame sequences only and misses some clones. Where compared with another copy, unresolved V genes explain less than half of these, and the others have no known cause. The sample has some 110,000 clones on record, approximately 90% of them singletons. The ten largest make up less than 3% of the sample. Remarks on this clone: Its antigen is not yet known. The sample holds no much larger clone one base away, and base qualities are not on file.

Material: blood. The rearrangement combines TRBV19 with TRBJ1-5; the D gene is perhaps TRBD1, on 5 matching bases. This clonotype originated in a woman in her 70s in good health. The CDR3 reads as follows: CASSIDLAGFGNQPQHF. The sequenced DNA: TGTGCCAGTAGTATAGATCTGGCAGGGTTTGGCAATCAGCCCCAGCATTTT.